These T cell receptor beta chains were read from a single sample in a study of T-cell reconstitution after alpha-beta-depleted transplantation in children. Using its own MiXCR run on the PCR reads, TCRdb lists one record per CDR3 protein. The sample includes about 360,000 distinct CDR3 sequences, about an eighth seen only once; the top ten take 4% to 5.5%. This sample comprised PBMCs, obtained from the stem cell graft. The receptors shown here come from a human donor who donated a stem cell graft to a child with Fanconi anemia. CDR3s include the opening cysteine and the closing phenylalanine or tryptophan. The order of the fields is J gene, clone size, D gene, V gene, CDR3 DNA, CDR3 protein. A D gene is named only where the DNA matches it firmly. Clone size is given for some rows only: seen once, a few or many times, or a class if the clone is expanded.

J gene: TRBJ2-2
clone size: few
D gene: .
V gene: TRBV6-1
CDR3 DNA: TGTGCCACCCTCTTTGATTTCAGGGCCGCCGGGGAGCTGTTTTTT
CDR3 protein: CATLFDFRAAGELFF

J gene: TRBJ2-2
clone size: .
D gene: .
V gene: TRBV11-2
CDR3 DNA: TGTGCCAGCAGCTTAGATGGGCAGGGTCAGAACACCGGGGAGCTGTTTTTT
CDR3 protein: CASSLDGQGQNTGELFF

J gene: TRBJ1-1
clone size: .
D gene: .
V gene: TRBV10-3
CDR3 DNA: TGTGCCATCAGTGGACAACAGAACACTGAAGCTTTCTTT
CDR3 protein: CAISGQQNTEAFF

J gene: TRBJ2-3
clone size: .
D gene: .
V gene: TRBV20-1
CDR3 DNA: TGCAGTGCCCTTGGGACGGGGGACCCCACAGATACGCAGTATTTT
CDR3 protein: CSALGTGDPTDTQYF

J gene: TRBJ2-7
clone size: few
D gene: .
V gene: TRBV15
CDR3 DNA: TGTGCCACCAGCAGAGATCAGGCCCGAACGGGATTCTACGAGCAGTACTTC
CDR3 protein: CATSRDQARTGFYEQYF

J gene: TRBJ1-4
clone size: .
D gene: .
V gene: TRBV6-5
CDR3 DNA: TGTGCCAGCAGCTACGGACGGTTCGATGAAAAACTGTTTTTT
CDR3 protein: CASSYGRFDEKLFF

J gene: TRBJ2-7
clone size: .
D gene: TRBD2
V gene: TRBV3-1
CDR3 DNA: TGTGCCAGCAGCCAGGGGAGACTAGCGGGATTTTACGAGCAGTACTTC
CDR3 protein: CASSQGRLAGFYEQYF

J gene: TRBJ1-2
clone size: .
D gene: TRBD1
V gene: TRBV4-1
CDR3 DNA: TGCGCCAGCAGCCAAGAATGGACAGGGCCCCTCGGGGCGTACTACACCTTC
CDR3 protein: CASSQEWTGPLGAYYTF

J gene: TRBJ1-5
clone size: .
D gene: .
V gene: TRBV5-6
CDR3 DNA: TGTGCCAGCAGCTTATGGAAGGGCGGGGGCCAGGGTCAGCCCCAGCATTTT
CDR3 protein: CASSLWKGGGQGQPQHF

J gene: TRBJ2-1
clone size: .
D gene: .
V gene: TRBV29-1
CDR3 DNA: TGCAGCGCAGGGAGCTCCTACAATGAGCAGTTCTTC
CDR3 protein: CSAGSSYNEQFF

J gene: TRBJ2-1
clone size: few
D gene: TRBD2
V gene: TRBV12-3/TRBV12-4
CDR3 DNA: TGTGCCAGCAGTTCGCGGACTAGCGGGGGGGATAATGAGCAGTTCTTC
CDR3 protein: CASSSRTSGGDNEQFF

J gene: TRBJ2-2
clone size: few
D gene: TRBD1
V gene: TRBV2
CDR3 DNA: TGTGCCAGCCAGGGACAGTCGAACACCGGGGAGCTGTTTTTT
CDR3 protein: CASQGQSNTGELFF

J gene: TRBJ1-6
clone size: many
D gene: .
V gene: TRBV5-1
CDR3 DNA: TGCGCCAGCAGCCTCGGGACCTATAATTCACCCCTCCACTTT
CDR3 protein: CASSLGTYNSPLHF

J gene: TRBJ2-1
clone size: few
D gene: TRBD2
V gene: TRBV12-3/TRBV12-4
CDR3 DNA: TGTGCCAGCACCGCGGATAGCGGGCGCATCAATGAGCAGTTCTTC
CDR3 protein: CASTADSGRINEQFF

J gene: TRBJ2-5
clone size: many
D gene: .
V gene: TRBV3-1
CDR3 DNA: TGTGCCAGCAGCCAATACTACCAAGAGACCCAGTACTTC
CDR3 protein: CASSQYYQETQYF

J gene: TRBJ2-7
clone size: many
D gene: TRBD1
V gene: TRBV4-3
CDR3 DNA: TGCGCCAGCAGCCCGGGACAGGGTGACGAGCAGTACTTC
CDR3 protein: CASSPGQGDEQYF

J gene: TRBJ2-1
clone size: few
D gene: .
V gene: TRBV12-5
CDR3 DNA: TGTGCTAGTGGTTTACGGCCAGGGCCTAACAATGAGCAGTTCTTC
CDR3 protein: CASGLRPGPNNEQFF

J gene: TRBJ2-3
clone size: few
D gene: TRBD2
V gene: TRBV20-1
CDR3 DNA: TGCAGTGCTATCGCTAGCGGGGCCCTGGGGAGCACAGATACGCAGTATTTT
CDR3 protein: CSAIASGALGSTDTQYF

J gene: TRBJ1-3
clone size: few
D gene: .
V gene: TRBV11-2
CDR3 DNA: TGTGCCAGCAGCACAGACATACGCTCTGGAAACACCATATATTTT
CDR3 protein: CASSTDIRSGNTIYF

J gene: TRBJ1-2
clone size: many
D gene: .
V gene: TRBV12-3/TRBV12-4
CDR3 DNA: TGTGCCAGCAGTTTTACAGGGAACGGCTACACCTTC
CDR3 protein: CASSFTGNGYTF

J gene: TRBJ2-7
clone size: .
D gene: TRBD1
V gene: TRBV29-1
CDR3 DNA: TGCAGCGTGGGACAGGTGGCAGGGGAGCAGTACTTC
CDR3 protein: CSVGQVAGEQYF

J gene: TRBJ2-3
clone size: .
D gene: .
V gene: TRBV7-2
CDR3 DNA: TGTGCCAGCAACTCGAGGTTCGATACGCAGTATTTT
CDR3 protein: CASNSRFDTQYF

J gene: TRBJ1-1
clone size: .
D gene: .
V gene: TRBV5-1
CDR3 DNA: TGCGCCAGCAGCTTGGCCGGGGACACTAGTATGAACACTGAAGCTTTCTTT
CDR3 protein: CASSLAGDTSMNTEAFF

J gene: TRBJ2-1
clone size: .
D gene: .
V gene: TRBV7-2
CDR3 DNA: TGTGCCAGCAGCTTAGGATTCGGGGACCCTGAGCAGTTCTTC
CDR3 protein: CASSLGFGDPEQFF

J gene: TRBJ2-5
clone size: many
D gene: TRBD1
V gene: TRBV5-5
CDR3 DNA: TGTGCCAGCAGCTTGGCCGGGACAGGGGGAAGAGAAGAGACCCAGTACTTC
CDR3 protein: CASSLAGTGGREETQYF

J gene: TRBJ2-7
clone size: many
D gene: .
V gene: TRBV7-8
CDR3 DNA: TGTGCCAGCAGCTTAGGGACGGACCACTACGAGCAGTACTTC
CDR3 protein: CASSLGTDHYEQYF

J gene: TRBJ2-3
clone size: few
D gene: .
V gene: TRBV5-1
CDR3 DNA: TGCGCCAGCAGCTTACAGCCTAGCACAGATACGCAGTATTTT
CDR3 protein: CASSLQPSTDTQYF

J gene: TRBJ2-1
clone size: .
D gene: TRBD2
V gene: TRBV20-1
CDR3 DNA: TGCAGTGCCCGGTCTAGCGGGGGGGCGTCCTACAATGAGCAGTTCTTC
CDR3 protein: CSARSSGGASYNEQFF

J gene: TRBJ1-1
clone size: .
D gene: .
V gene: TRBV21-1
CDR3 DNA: TGTGCCAGCAGAGGACACGAAGGGAACACTGAAGCTTTCTTT
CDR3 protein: CASRGHEGNTEAFF

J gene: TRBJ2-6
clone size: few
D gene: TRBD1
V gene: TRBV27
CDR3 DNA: TGTGCCAGCAGGGACAGGGGGGCTGGGGCCAACGTCCTGACTTTC
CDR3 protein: CASRDRGAGANVLTF

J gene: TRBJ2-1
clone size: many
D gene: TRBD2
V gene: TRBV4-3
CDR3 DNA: TGCGCCAGCAGCCAAGGAACTAGCGGGGGATATGAGCAGTTCTTC
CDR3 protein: CASSQGTSGGYEQFF

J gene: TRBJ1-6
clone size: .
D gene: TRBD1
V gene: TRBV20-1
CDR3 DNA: TGCAGTGCTATTTCCGGGACAGGGGGGTGGGATTCACCCCTCCACTTT
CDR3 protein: CSAISGTGGWDSPLHF

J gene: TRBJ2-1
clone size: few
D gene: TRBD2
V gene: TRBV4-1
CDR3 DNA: TGCGCCAGCAGTCGATTAGCGGGTGGGAGCTCCTACAATGAGCAGTTCTTC
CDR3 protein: CASSRLAGGSSYNEQFF

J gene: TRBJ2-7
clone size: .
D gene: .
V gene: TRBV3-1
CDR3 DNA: TGTGCCAGCAGCCAAGAACCAGGGAACATCTACGAGCAGTACTTC
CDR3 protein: CASSQEPGNIYEQYF

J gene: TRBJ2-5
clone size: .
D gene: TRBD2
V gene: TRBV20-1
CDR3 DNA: TGCAGTGCCCTACCGGGTAGCGGGGAGACCCAGTACTTC
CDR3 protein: CSALPGSGETQYF

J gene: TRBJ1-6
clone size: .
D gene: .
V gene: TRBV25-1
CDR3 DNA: TGTGCCAGCAGTGACGGGGGGGCCTCCGCCTCCTATAATTCACCCCTCCACTTT
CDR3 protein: CASSDGGASASYNSPLHF

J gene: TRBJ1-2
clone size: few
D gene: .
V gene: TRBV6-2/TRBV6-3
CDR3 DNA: TGTGCCAGCAGTTACTCGAAGGTACCTCCCTATGGCTACACCTTC
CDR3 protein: CASSYSKVPPYGYTF

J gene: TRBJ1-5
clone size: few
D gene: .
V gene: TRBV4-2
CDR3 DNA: TGTGCCAGCAGCCAACTCCCAGGGAATCAGCCCCAGCATTTT
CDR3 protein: CASSQLPGNQPQHF

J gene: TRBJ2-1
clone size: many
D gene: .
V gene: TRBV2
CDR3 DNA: TGTGCCAGCAGTGACCCAGACAATGAGCAGTTCTTC
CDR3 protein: CASSDPDNEQFF

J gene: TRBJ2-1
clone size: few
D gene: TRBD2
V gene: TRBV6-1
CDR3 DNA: TGTGCCAGCAGCCCTCTCACTAGCGGGAATGAGCAGTTCTTC
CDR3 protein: CASSPLTSGNEQFF

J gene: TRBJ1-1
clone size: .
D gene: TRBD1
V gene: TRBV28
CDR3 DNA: TGTGCCAGCAACCCAGGGGGGGGTCCGATGTACACTGAAGCTTTCTTT
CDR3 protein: CASNPGGGPMYTEAFF

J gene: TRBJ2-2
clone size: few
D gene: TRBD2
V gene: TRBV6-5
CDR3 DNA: TGTGCCAGCAGTTACTACCGGGGGGGCGGGGAGCTGTTTTTT
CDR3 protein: CASSYYRGGGELFF

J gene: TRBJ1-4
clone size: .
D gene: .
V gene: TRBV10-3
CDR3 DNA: TGTGCCATCAGTGAGCGAGGGCCTGCAACTAATGAAAAACTGTTTTTT
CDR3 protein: CAISERGPATNEKLFF

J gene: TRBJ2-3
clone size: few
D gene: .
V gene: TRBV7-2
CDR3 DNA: TGTGCCAGCAGCCGAAATTCAGGGGTGAGCACAGATACGCAGTATTTT
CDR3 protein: CASSRNSGVSTDTQYF

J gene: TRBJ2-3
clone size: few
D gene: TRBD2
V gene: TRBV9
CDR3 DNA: TGTGCCAGCAGCGTAGCTGTATTAGCGGGGCTGGGAAGCACAGATACGCAGTATTTT
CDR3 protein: CASSVAVLAGLGSTDTQYF

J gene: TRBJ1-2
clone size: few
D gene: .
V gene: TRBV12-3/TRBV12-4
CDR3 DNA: TGTGCCAGCAGTTTTTTCAGTAACTATGGCTACACCTTC
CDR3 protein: CASSFFSNYGYTF

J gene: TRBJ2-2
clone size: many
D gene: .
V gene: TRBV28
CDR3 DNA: TGTGCCAGCAGTTTAAGACAGGATGGCGCCGGGGAGCTGTTTTTT
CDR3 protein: CASSLRQDGAGELFF

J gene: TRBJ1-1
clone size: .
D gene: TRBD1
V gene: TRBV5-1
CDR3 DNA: TGCGCCAGCAGCCCCAGACAGGGAGTGAACACTGAAGCTTTCTTT
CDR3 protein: CASSPRQGVNTEAFF

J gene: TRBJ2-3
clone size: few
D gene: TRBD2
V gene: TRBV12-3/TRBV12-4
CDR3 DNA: TGTGCCAGCAGTTCCCCCTTGAGAGCGGGGGGATACACAGATACGCAGTATTTT
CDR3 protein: CASSSPLRAGGYTDTQYF